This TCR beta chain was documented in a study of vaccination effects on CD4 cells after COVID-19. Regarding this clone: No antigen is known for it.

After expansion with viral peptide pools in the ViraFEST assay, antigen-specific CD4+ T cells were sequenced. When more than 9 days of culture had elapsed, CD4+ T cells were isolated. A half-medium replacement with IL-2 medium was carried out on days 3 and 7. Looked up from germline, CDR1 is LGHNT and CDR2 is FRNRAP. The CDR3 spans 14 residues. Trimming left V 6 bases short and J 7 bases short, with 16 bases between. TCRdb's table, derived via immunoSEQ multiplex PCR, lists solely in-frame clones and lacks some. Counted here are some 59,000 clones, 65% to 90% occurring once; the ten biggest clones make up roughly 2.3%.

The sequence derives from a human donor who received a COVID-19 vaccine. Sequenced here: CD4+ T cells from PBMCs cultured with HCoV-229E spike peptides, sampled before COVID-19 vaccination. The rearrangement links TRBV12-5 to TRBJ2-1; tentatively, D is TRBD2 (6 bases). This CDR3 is CASGSLPGGNEQFF. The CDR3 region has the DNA TGTGCTAGTGGCAGCCTCCCTGGGGGGAATGAGCAGTTCTTC. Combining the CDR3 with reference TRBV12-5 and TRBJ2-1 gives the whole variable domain DARVTQTPRHKVTEMGQEVTMRCQPILGHNTVFWYRQTMMQGLELLAYFRNRAPLDDSGMPKDRFSAEMPDATLATLKIQPSEPRDSAVYFCASGSLPGGNEQFFGPGTRLTVL.